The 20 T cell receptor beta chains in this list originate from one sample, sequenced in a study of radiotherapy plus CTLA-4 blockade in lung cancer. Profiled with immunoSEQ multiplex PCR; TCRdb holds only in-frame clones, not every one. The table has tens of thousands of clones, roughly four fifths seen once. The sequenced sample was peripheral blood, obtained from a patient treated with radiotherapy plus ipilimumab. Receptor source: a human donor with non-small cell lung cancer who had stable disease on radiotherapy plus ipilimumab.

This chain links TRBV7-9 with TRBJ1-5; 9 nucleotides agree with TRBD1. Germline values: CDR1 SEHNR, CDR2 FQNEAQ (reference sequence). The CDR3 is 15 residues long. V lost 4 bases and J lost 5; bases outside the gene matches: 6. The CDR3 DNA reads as TGTGCCAGCAGCTCAGGGACAGGGAGTTATCAGCCCCAGCATTTT. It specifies CASSSGTGSYQPQHF.

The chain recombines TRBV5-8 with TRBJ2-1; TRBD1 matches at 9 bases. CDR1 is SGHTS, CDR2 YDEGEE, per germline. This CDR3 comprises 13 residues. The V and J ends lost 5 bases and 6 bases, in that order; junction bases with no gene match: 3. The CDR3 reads CASRPDRGNEQFF. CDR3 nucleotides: TGTGCCAGCAGACCGGACAGGGGCAATGAGCAGTTCTTC.

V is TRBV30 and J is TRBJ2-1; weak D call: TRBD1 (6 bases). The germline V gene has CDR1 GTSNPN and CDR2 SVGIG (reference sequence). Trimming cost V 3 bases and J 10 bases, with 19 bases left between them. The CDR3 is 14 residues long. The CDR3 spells CAWSVLRDQGEQFF. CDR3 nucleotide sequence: TGTGCCTGGAGCGTTTTAAGGGACCAGGGGGAGCAGTTCTTC.

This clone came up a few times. This CDR3 reads CARLAGPSGANVLTF. In nucleotides, the CDR3 is TGCGCTCGACTAGCGGGTCCCTCTGGGGCCAACGTCCTGACTTTC. The chain joins TRBV10-1 to TRBJ2-6; 10 positions match TRBD2. The CDR3 sequence is 15 residues long. Germline-derived CDR1 and CDR2 are WNHNN and SYGVQD (reference sequence).

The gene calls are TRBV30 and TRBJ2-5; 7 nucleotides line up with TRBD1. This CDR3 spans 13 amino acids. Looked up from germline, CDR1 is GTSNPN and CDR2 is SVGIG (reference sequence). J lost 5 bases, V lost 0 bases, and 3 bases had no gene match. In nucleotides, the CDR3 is TGTGCCTGGAGTGTCTCCAGGGGGGAGACCCAGTACTTC. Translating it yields CAWSVSRGETQYF.

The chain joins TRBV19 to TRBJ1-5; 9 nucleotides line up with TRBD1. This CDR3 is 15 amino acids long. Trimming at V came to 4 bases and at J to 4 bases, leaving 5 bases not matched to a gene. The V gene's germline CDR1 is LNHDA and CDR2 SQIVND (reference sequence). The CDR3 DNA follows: TGTGCCAGTAGTAGGGGACAGGGTCGGAATCAGCCCCAGCATTTT. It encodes CASSRGQGRNQPQHF. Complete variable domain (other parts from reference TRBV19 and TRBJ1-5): DGGITQSPKYLFRKEGQNVTLSCEQNLNHDAMYWYRQDPGQGLRLIYYSQIVNDFQKGDIAEGYSVSREKKESFPLTVTSAQKNPTAFYLCASSRGQGRNQPQHFGDGTRLSIL.

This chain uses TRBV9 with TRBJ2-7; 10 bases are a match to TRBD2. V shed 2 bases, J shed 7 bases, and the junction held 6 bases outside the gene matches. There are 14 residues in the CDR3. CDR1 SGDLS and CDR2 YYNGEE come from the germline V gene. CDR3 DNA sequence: TGTGCCAGCAGCGTCCTAGCGGGGGAGGGGGAGCAGTACTTC. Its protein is CASSVLAGEGEQYF.

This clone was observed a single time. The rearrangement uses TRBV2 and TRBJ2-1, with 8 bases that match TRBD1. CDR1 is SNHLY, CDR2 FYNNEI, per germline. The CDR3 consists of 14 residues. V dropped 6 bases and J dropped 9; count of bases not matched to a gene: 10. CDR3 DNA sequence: TGTGCCAGCAGAGACAGGGGCCCCACACGTGAGCAGTTCTTC. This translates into CASRDRGPTREQFF.

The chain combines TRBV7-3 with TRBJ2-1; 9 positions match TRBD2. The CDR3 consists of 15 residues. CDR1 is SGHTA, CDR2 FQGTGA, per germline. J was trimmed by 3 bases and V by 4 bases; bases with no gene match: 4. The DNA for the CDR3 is TGTGCCAGCAGCTCTCGGACTAGCGACTACAATGAGCAGTTCTTC. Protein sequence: CASSSRTSDYNEQFF.

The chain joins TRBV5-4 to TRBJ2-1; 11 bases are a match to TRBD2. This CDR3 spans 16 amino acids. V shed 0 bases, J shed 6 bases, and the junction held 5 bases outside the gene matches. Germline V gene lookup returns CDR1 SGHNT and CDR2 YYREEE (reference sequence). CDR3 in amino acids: CASSLAGTSGSNEQFF. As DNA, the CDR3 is TGTGCCAGCAGCTTGGCCGGGACTAGCGGATCCAATGAGCAGTTCTTC.

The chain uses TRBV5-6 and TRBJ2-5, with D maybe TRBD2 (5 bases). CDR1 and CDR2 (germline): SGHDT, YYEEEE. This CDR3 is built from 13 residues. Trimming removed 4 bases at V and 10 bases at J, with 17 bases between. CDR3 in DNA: TGTGCCAGCAGCCTGCAGCTCAGTGGGAGCCAGTACTTC. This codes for CASSLQLSGSQYF. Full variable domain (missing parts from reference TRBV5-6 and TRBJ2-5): DAGVTQSPTHLIKTRGQQVTLRCSPKSGHDTVSWYQQALGQGPQFIFQYYEEEERQRGNFPDRFSGHQFPNYSSELNVNALLLGDSALYLCASSLQLSGSQYFGPGTRLLVL.

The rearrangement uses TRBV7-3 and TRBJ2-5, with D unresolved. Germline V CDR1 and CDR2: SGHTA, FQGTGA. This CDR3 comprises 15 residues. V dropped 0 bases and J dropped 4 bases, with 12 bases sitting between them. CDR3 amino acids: CASSLTAGGLETQYF. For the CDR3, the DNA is TGTGCCAGCAGCTTAACGGCCGGCGGTTTAGAGACCCAGTACTTC.

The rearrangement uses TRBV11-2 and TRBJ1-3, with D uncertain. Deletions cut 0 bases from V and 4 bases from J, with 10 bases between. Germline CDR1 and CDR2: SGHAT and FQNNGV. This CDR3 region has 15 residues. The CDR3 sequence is CASSLDFTSGNTIYF. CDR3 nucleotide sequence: TGTGCCAGCAGCTTAGATTTTACCTCGGGAAACACCATATATTTT.

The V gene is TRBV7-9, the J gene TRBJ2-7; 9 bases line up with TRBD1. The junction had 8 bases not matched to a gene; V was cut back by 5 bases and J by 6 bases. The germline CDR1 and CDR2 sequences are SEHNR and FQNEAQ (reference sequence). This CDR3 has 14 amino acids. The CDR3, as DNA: TGTGCCAGCAGCCCCCGGACAGGGGCTGGCGAGCAGTACTTC. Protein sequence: CASSPRTGAGEQYF.

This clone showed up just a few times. CDR3 protein: CASSEGNRQGLNTEAFF. The CDR3 DNA reads as TGTGCCAGCAGTGAGGGTAACAGACAGGGACTGAACACTGAAGCTTTCTTT. The chain links TRBV25-1 to TRBJ1-1; 7 bases match TRBD1. Germline CDR1 reads MGHDK; CDR2 reads SYGVNS. The trim removed 3 bases at V and 0 bases at J, leaving 10 bases unmatched. The CDR3 is 17 residues long.

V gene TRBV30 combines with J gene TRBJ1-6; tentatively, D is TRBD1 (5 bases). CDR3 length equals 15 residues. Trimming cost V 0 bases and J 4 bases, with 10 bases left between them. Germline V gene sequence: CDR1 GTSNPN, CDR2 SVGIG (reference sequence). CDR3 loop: CAWSVHAGYNSPLHF. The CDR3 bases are TGTGCCTGGAGTGTCCATGCAGGGTATAATTCACCCCTCCACTTT.

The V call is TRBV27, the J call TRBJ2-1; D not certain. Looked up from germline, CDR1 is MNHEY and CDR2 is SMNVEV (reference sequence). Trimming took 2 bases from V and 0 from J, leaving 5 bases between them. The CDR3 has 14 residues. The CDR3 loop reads CASSLQASYNEQFF. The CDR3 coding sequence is TGTGCCAGCAGTTTACAGGCCTCCTACAATGAGCAGTTCTTC.

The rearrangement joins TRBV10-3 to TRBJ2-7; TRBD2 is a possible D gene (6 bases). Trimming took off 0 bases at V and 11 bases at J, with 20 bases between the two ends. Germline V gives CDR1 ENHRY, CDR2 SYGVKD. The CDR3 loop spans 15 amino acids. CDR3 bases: TGTGCCATCAGTGAGTCGAAGGCTTTAGGGGAGGAGGAGTACTTC. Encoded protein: CAISESKALGEEEYF.

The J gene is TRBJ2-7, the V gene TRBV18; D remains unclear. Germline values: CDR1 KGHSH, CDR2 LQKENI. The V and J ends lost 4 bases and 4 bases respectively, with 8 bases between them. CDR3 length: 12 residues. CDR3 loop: CASSLEGYEQYF. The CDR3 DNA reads TGTGCCAGCTCACTAGAAGGGTACGAGCAGTACTTC.

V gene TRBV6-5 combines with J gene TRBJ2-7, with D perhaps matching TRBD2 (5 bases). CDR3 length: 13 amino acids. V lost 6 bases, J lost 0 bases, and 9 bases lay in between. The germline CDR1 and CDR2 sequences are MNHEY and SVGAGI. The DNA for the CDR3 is TGTGCCAGCAGGGACTGGGGCTCCTACGAGCAGTACTTC. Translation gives CASRDWGSYEQYF.